This is a list of T cell receptor beta chains from one sample in a study of cytomegalovirus exposure and HLA in healthy donors. TCRdb's copy holds only in-frame clones and misses some; the assay was immunoSEQ multiplex PCR. The sample lists approximately 100,000 clones, around 80% occurring once. Sequences were obtained from PBMCs. The receptors were sampled from a man aged 55 to 70 in good health and CMV-seropositive. Both conserved end residues are part of each CDR3. D genes are given only for firm matches. Not all rows give a size; the values are once, few, many and, for expanded clones, a class.

J | D | size | V | CDR3 | DNA
TRBJ2-3 | TRBD2 | . | TRBV4-2 | CASSQGGGGTSTDTQYF | TGTGCCAGCAGCCAAGGTGGGGGGGGGACTAGCACAGATACGCAGTATTTT
TRBJ1-2 | TRBD1 | . | TRBV19 | CASSMGTGGSYGYTF | TGTGCCAGTAGTATGGGGACAGGGGGTAGCTATGGCTACACCTTC
TRBJ1-1 | . | . | TRBV7-6 | CASSLGVGNTEAFF | TGTGCCAGCAGCTTAGGCGTTGGGAACACTGAAGCTTTCTTT
TRBJ2-2 | TRBD1 | . | TRBV7-3 | CASSLMGRGLTAGELFF | TGTGCCAGCAGCTTAATGGGCAGGGGGCTAACTGCCGGGGAGCTGTTTTTT
TRBJ2-7 | TRBD1 | . | TRBV27 | CASSWTGGGYEQYF | TGTGCCAGCAGTTGGACAGGGGGCGGCTACGAGCAGTACTTC
TRBJ1-5 | TRBD1 | . | TRBV6-5 | CASTADRGSNQPQHF | TGTGCCAGCACCGCGGACAGGGGAAGCAATCAGCCCCAGCATTTT
TRBJ2-1 | TRBD2 | once | TRBV9 | CASSPRGLAGYNEQFF | TGTGCCAGCAGCCCAAGGGGACTAGCGGGTTACAATGAGCAGTTCTTC
TRBJ1-5 | . | . | TRBV5-6 | CASSLYSNQPQHF | TGTGCCAGCAGCCTTTATAGCAATCAGCCCCAGCATTTT
TRBJ1-6 | . | few | TRBV19 | CASSTQGYNSPLHF | TGTGCCAGTAGTACACAGGGTTATAATTCACCCCTCCACTTT
TRBJ1-2 | . | . | TRBV5-1 | CASSPREWQGRGNYGYTF | TGCGCCAGCAGCCCACGGGAGTGGCAGGGCAGAGGGAACTATGGCTACACCTTC
TRBJ2-1 | . | . | TRBV7-8 | CASSPMGGGPYNEQFF | TGTGCCAGCAGCCCGATGGGGGGGGGCCCCTACAATGAGCAGTTCTTC
TRBJ1-5 | . | . | TRBV2 | CASSVGGSNQPQHF | TGTGCCAGCAGTGTGGGGGGAAGCAATCAGCCCCAGCATTTT
TRBJ2-3 | TRBD2 | . | TRBV4-2 | CASSQGLGLAGGKSTDTQYF | TGTGCCAGCAGCCAAGGATTAGGACTAGCGGGGGGCAAGAGCACAGATACGCAGTATTTT
TRBJ2-7 | . | . | TRBV5-1 | CASSWTAEQYF | TGCGCCAGCAGCTGGACTGCTGAGCAGTACTTC
TRBJ2-3 | TRBD2 | once | TRBV5-1 | CASSTMTSGDTQYF | TGCGCCAGCAGCACGATGACTAGCGGGGATACGCAGTATTTT